This T cell receptor beta chain was retrieved from a study of shared clonotypes between healthy human individuals. Across the study: Used for every donor were three CD4 naive, three CD4 memory, two CD8 naive and one CD8 memory plate.

A deep-level run was used for the assay. Only in-frame clones appear in the TCRdb table, and some are missing; sequencing was by immunoSEQ multiplex PCR. The repertoire has approximately 2,200,000 clones, under 95% of them found once; the top ten carry 1.7%. Naive CD8 cells were CD45RO-negative, positively selected for CCR7, excluding terminally differentiated effector memory CD45RA+ cells. Study results and caveats: Roughly 5% of naive CD4 clonotypes were shared across four donors. Sorted-subset sequencing, rarefaction showed, was incomplete despite large depth.

J was trimmed by 6 bases and V by 5 bases; bases with no gene match: 9. The CDR3 length is 15 residues. Germline V gene sequence: CDR1 MDHEN, CDR2 SYDVKM. In the case of this clone: The antigen is unknown.

The sequencing sample was made of naive CD8+ T cells from PBMCs. The chain is built from TRBV28 and TRBJ2-3; 9 nucleotides line up with TRBD2. The TCR sequence derives from a man younger than 35 in good health. Some clones in this sample may be carry-over from other donors' samples. The CDR3 DNA is TGTGCCAGCAGTCCACGACTAGCGGAGCTCGATACGCAGTATTTT. Protein: CASSPRLAELDTQYF.